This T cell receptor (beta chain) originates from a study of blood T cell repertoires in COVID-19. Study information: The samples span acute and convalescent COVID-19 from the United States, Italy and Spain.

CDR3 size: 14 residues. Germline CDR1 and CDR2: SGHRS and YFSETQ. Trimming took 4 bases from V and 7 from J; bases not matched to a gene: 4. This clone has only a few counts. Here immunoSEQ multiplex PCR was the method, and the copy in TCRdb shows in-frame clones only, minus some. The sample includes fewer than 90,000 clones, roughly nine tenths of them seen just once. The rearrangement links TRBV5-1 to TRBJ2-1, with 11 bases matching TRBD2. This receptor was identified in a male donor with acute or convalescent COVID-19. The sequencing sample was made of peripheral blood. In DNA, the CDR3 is TGCGCCAGCAGCCAGGGACTAGCGGCTAATGAGCAGTTCTTC. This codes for CASSQGLAANEQFF.